The 18 T cell receptor beta chains given below trace back to one sample, sequenced in a study of blood T cell repertoires in COVID-19 (dated by TCRdb to about 2020). The library was made by the immunoSEQ multiplex PCR assay. As stored in TCRdb, this immuneACCESS dataset retains in-frame rearrangements with V and J assigned. A fraction of the clones does not appear; measured against another copy, unresolved V genes explain less than half of the discrepancy, and the remainder lacks a known reason. This sample gives over 70,000 clones in total; about 90% of them show up just once. The top ten constitute 11% of the sample. Source material: peripheral blood. These receptors came from an elderly man with acute or convalescent COVID-19.

This clone was seen only once. This sequence joins TRBV18 and TRBJ1-2, with 7 bases identical to TRBD1. V shed 3 bases, J shed 8 bases, and the junction held 9 bases outside the gene matches. The CDR3 loop spans 14 amino acids. Germline values: CDR1 KGHSH, CDR2 LQKENI. CDR3 coding DNA: TGTGCCAGCTCACCCCGACAGGGAGGCGACGGCTACACCTTC. Translation: CASSPRQGGDGYTF.

V and J are TRBV3-1 (or the pseudogene TRBV3-2) and TRBJ2-5, with D perhaps matching TRBD2 (6 bases). This CDR3 spans 15 amino acids. Germline V gives CDR1 LGHDT, CDR2 YNNKEL (reference sequence). The V gene lost 1 base and the J gene lost 1 base, with 10 bases spanning the gap. The CDR3 is CASSQVRGSQETQYF. The CDR3 coding sequence is TGTGCCAGCAGCCAAGTGCGGGGCAGCCAAGAGACCCAGTACTTC.

The chain joins TRBV19 to TRBJ1-1; D perhaps matches TRBD1 (5 bases). Germline CDR1 and CDR2: LNHDA and SQIVND (reference sequence). The CDR3 is 13 residues long. The V and J ends lost 9 bases and 5 bases respectively, with 16 bases between them. The CDR3 is CASSGAGLTEAFF. The DNA of the CDR3 is TGTGCCAGCAGTGGGGCAGGTCTGACTGAAGCTTTCTTT.

This chain links TRBV7-2 with TRBJ1-4; D not resolved. This CDR3 is built from 17 residues. Germline CDR1 is SGHTA and CDR2 is FQGNSA. V lost 1 base and J 7 bases, leaving 19 bases between the germline ends. CDR3 nucleotide sequence: TGTGCCAGCAGCTTAGGGAGGGCAGTCGGAGTTAGTGAAAAACTGTTTTTT. As protein: CASSLGRAVGVSEKLFF.

The V and J genes are TRBV6-5 and TRBJ1-2; no firm D call. Germline V lookup: CDR1 MNHEY, CDR2 SVGAGI. Trimming cost V 6 bases and J 3 bases, with 11 bases left between them. This CDR3 is built from 13 residues. Here the CDR3 reads CASRAGNYYGYTF. CDR3 nucleotide sequence: TGTGCCAGCAGGGCAGGAAACTACTATGGCTACACCTTC.

The genes are TRBV28 and TRBJ2-3; 12 nucleotides align to TRBD2. Germline CDR1 is MDHEN and CDR2 is SYDVKM. CDR3 length equals 16 residues. Trimming took 7 bases from V and 4 from J; bases not matched to a gene: 9. The CDR3 is CASTPSGGVWADTQYF. The CDR3 DNA is TGTGCCAGCACCCCTAGCGGGGGGGTATGGGCAGATACGCAGTATTTT.

The chain links TRBV25-1 to TRBJ2-7, with D possibly TRBD1 on 5 matching bases. Germline V gene data show CDR1 as MGHDK and CDR2 as SYGVNS. The CDR3 consists of 13 residues. Between the trimmed V and J ends, which lost 7 bases and 3 bases, there was a span of 13 bases. CDR3 nucleotide sequence: TGTGCCAGCATGGGGCAGCCAAGCTACGAGCAGTACTTC. Residues: CASMGQPSYEQYF.

This clone appeared a single time. The V gene is TRBV6-5, the J gene TRBJ1-3; TRBD1 might be the D (6 bases). CDR3 size: 15 residues. The germline gives CDR1 MNHEY, CDR2 SVGAGI. The ends were cut back, 6 bases at V and 3 bases at J, with 15 bases in the middle. CDR3 loop: CASSPQGLVGNTIYF. The CDR3 DNA is TGTGCCAGCAGCCCACAGGGCCTTGTTGGAAACACCATATATTTT.

The V gene is TRBV19, the J gene TRBJ2-3, with D possibly matching TRBD2 (6 bases). V dropped 7 bases and J dropped 2 bases, with 19 bases sitting between them. Germline V gene lookup returns CDR1 LNHDA and CDR2 SQIVND (reference sequence). The CDR3 runs 16 residues. The CDR3 sequence: CASTKDSGRSTDTQYF. The CDR3 nucleotides read TGTGCCAGTACCAAAGACTCAGGGAGGTCCACAGATACGCAGTATTTT.

This chain links TRBV27 with TRBJ2-3, with D possibly TRBD2 on 5 matching bases. CDR3 size: 14 residues. Per germline, CDR1 MNHEY and CDR2 SMNVEV (reference sequence). V was clipped by 3 bases and J by 2 bases, with 9 bases between them. As DNA, the CDR3 is TGTGCCAGCAGTTTGTGGGGAGACACAGATACGCAGTATTTT. It yields the protein CASSLWGDTDTQYF.

V usage is TRBV27 and J usage is TRBJ1-6, with a tentative D call TRBD1 (6 bases). Trimming shortened V by 6 bases and J by 4 bases, and 16 bases separated the two germline ends. Germline loops: CDR1 MNHEY, CDR2 SMNVEV (reference sequence). This CDR3 has 16 amino acids. CDR3 coding DNA: TGTGCCAGCAGCTACGCCGGGACAACTTATAATTCACCCCTCCACTTT. This encodes CASSYAGTTYNSPLHF.

The V and J genes are TRBV19 and TRBJ1-1; 7 bases map to TRBD1. Germline-derived CDR1 and CDR2 are LNHDA and SQIVND (reference sequence). With 1 base clipped from V and 8 bases from J, the junction kept 4 bases outside the gene matches. The CDR3 extends over 13 amino acids. The CDR3 spells CASSIGGGAEAFF. CDR3 sequence (DNA): TGTGCCAGTAGTATAGGAGGGGGCGCCGAAGCTTTCTTT.

The chain has TRBV30 and TRBJ1-4; the D is unclear. CDR1 and CDR2 from the germline V gene are GTSNPN and SVGIG (reference sequence). V gave up 1 base and J gave up 5 bases, with 5 bases separating them. CDR3 length: 12 amino acids. This CDR3 is CAWSGGNEKLFF. DNA of the CDR3: TGTGCCTGGAGTGGAGGGAATGAAAAACTGTTTTTT.

This clone was picked up a small number of times. J is TRBJ1-1 and V is TRBV6-5; unclear D gene. CDR1 MNHEY and CDR2 SVGAGI come from the germline V gene. There are 13 residues in the CDR3. V lost 10 bases and J 1 base, leaving 13 bases between the germline ends. Here the CDR3 DNA reads TGTGCCACCGAGAAAGACAAGAACACTGAAGCTTTCTTT. Translated: CATEKDKNTEAFF.

The chain couples TRBV5-8 to TRBJ1-5; tentative D call: TRBD1 (5 bases). Germline V CDR1 and CDR2: SGHTS, YDEGEE. The V and J ends lost 4 bases and 1 base respectively, with 9 bases between them. The CDR3 totals 14 residues. CDR3 sequence: CASSPWGSNQPQHF. Written as DNA, the CDR3 is TGTGCCAGCAGCCCGTGGGGCAGCAATCAGCCCCAGCATTTT.

The chain employs TRBV28 and TRBJ1-1, with no clear D. With 1 base removed from V and 6 bases from J, the gap between germline ends came to 12 bases. Germline values: CDR1 MDHEN, CDR2 SYDVKM. CDR3 length: 14 amino acids. The CDR3 loop is CASSLSRLDSEAFF. CDR3 sequence (DNA): TGTGCCAGCAGTTTATCCCGACTTGATTCTGAAGCTTTCTTT.

This clone was picked up one time. The chain recombines TRBV7-9 with TRBJ1-4; 8 bases agree with TRBD1. The CDR3 extends over 19 amino acids. In germline, CDR1 is SEHNR, CDR2 FQNEAQ (reference sequence). The V segment lost 5 bases and the J segment 1 base; nucleotides outside the gene matches: 15. The CDR3 spells CASSPTRGLLALTNEKLFF. CDR3 sequence (DNA): TGTGCCAGCAGCCCAACCAGGGGGCTCCTGGCGCTAACTAATGAAAAACTGTTTTTT.

This chain uses TRBV3-1 (or the pseudogene TRBV3-2) with TRBJ2-4, with 10 nucleotides matching TRBD2. The germline gives CDR1 LGHDT, CDR2 YNNKEL (reference sequence). The CDR3 totals 20 residues. J lost 0 bases, V lost 0 bases, and 11 bases had no gene match. CDR3 sequence: CASSQEGLAVAKLAKNIQYF. In nucleotides, the CDR3 is TGTGCCAGCAGCCAAGAAGGACTAGCGGTCGCTAAACTAGCCAAAAACATTCAGTACTTC.